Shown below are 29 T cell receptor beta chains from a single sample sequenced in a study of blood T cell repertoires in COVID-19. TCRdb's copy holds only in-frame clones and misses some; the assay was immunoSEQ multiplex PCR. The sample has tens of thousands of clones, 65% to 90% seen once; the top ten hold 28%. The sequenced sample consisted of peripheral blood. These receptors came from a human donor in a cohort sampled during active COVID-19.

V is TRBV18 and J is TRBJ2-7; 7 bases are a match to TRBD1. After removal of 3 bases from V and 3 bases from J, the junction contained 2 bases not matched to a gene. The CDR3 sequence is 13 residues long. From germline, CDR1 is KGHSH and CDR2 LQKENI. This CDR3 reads CASSPGQFYEQYF. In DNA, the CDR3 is TGTGCCAGCTCACCGGGACAGTTCTACGAGCAGTACTTC.

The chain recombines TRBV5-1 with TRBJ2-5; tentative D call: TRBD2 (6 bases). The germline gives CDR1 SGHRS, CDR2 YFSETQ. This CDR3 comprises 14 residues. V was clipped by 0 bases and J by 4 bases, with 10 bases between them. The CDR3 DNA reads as TGCGCCAGCAGCTTGGGCGGGAAGGGAGAGACCCAGTACTTC. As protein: CASSLGGKGETQYF. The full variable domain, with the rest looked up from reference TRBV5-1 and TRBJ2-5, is KAGVTQTPRYLIKTRGQQVTLSCSPISGHRSVSWYQQTPGQGLQFLFEYFSETQRNKGNFPGRFSGRQFSNSRSEMNVSTLELGDSALYLCASSLGGKGETQYFGPGTRLLVL.

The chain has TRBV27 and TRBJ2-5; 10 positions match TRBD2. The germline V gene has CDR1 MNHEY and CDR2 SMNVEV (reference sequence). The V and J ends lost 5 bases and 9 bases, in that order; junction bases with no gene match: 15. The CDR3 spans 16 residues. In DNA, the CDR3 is TGTGCCAGCAGTCCCTTAGCGGGGGGCCTGGGTTTGGCCCAGTACTTC. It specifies CASSPLAGGLGLAQYF.

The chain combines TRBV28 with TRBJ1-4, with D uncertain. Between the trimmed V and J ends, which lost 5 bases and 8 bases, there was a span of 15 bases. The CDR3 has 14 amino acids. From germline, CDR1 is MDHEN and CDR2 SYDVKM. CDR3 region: CASSVSGFREKLFF. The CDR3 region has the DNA TGTGCCAGCAGTGTGTCCGGGTTCCGAGAAAAACTGTTTTTT.

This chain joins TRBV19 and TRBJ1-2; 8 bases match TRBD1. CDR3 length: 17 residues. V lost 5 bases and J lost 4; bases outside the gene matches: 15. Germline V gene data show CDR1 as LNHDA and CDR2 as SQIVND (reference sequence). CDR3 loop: CASSVSGTGKISYGYTF. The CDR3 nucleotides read TGTGCCAGTAGTGTCTCCGGGACAGGAAAGATTAGCTATGGCTACACCTTC.

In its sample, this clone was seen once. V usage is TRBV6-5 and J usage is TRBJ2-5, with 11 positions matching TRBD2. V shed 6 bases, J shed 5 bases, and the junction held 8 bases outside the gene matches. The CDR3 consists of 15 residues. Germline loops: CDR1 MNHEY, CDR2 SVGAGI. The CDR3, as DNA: TGTGCCAGCAGAGCTAGCGGGAGGCCCCGGGAGACCCAGTACTTC. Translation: CASRASGRPRETQYF.

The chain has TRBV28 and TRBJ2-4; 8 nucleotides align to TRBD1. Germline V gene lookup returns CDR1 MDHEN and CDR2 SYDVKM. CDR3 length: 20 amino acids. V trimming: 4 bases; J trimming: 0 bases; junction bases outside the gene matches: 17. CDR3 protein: CASSSPRRDRKFLAKNIQYF. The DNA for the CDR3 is TGTGCCAGCAGTTCCCCCCGCCGGGACAGGAAATTTCTAGCCAAAAACATTCAGTACTTC.

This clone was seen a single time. Here the CDR3 reads CASSPETGQVGQFF. The CDR3 DNA sequence: TGTGCCAGCTCACCAGAGACTGGACAGGTGGGACAGTTCTTC. The chain links TRBV18 to TRBJ2-1; the match to TRBD1 covers 7 bases. The CDR3 runs 14 residues. Germline assignment: CDR1 KGHSH and CDR2 LQKENI. V was clipped by 2 bases and J by 13 bases; unmatched bases: 11. The full variable domain, its missing parts supplied by reference TRBV18 and TRBJ2-1, is NAGVMQNPRHLVRRRGQEARLRCSPMKGHSHVYWYRQLPEEGLKFMVYLQKENIIDESGMPKERFSAEFPKEGPSILRIQQVVRGDSAAYFCASSPETGQVGQFFGPGTRLTVL.

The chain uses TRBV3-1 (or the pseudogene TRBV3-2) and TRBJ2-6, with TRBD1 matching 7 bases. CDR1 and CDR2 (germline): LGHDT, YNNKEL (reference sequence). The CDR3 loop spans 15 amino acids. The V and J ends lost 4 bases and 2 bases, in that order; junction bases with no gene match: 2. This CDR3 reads CASSRDRAGANVLTF. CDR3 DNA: TGTGCCAGCAGCCGAGACAGGGCTGGGGCCAACGTCCTGACTTTC.

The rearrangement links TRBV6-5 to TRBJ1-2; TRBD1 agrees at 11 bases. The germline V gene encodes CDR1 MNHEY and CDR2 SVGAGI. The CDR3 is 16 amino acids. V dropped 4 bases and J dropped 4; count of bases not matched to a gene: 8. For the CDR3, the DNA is TGTGCCAGCAGTTCCCGGGACAGGGGGTATCGCTATGGCTACACCTTC. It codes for CASSSRDRGYRYGYTF.

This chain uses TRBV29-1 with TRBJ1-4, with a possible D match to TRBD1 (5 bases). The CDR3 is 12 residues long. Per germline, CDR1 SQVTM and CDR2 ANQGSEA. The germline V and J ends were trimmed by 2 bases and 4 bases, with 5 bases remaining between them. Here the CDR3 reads CSVEQGNEKLFF. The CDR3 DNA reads TGCAGCGTTGAACAGGGTAATGAAAAACTGTTTTTT.

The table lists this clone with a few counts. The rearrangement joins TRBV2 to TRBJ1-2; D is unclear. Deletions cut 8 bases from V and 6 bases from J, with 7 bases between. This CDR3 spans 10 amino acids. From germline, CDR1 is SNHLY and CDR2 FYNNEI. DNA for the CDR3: TGTGCCAGCCGGGAGGATGGCTACACCTTC. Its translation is CASREDGYTF.

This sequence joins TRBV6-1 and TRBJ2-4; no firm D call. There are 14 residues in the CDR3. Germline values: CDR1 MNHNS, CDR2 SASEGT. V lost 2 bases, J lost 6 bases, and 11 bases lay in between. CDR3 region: CASSESIPGNIQYF. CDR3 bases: TGTGCCAGCAGTGAATCCATTCCGGGAAACATTCAGTACTTC.

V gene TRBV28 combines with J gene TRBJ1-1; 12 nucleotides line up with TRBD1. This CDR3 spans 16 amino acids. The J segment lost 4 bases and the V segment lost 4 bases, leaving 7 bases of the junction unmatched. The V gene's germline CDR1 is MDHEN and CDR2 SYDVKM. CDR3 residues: CASSSGTGGRGTEAFF. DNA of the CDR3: TGTGCCAGCAGTTCCGGGACAGGGGGCAGGGGCACTGAAGCTTTCTTT.

CDR3 nucleotides: TGTGCCAGCAGTTTTCAGGCAGATACGCAGTATTTT. Its protein product is CASSFQADTQYF. The chain recombines TRBV12-3 or TRBV12-4 with TRBJ2-3; D unclear. The CDR3 consists of 12 residues. The V gene lost 3 bases and the J gene lost 4 bases, with 5 bases spanning the gap.

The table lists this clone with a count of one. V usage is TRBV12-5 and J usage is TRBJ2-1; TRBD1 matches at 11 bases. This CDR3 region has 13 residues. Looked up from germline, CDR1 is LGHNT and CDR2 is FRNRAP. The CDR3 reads CASGQGEDNEQFF. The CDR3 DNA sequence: TGTGCCTCGGGACAGGGGGAGGACAATGAGCAGTTCTTC.

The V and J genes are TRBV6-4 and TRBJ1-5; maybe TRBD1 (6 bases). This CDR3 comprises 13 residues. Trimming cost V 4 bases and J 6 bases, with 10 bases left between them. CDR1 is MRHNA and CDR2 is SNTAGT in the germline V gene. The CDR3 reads CASSAGEGQPQHF. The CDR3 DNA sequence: TGTGCCAGCAGTGCAGGGGAAGGTCAGCCCCAGCATTTT.

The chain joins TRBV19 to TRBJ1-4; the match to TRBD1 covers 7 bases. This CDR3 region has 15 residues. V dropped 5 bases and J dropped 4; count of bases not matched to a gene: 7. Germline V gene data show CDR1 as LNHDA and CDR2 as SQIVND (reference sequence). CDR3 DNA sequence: TGTGCCAGTAGTTCGGGGACAGCCCATAATGAAAAACTGTTTTTT. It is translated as CASSSGTAHNEKLFF.

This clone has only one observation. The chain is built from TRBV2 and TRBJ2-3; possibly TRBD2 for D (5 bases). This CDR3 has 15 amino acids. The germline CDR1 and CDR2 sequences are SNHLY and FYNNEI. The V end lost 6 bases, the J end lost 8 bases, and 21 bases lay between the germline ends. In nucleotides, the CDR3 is TGTGCCAGCAGACCCGGGGATCGAGTTGTTGGTACGCAGTATTTT. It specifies CASRPGDRVVGTQYF.

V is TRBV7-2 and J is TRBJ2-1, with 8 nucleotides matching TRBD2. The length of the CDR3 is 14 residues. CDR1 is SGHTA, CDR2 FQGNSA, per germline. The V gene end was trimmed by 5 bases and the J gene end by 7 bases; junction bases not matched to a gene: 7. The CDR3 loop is CASSRSGTGNEQFF. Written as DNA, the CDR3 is TGTGCCAGCAGCCGTAGCGGGACGGGTAATGAGCAGTTCTTC.

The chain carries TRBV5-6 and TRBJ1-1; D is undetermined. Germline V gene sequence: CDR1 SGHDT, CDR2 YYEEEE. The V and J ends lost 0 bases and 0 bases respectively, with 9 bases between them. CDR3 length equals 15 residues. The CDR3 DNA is TGTGCCAGCAGCTTGGTGCGGCAGTTGAACACTGAAGCTTTCTTT. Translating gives CASSLVRQLNTEAFF.

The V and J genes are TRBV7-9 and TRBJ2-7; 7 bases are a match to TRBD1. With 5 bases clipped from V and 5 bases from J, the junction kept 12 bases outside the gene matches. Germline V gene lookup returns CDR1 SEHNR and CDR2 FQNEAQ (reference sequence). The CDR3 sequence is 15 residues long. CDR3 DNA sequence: TGTGCCAGCAGCACCTGGACAGGAAACGACAACGAGCAGTACTTC. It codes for CASSTWTGNDNEQYF.

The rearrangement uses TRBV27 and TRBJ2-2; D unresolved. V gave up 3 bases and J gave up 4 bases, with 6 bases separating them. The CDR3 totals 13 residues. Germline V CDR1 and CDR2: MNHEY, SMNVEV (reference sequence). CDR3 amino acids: CASSFPGTGELFF. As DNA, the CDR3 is TGTGCCAGCAGTTTTCCCGGCACCGGGGAGCTGTTTTTT.

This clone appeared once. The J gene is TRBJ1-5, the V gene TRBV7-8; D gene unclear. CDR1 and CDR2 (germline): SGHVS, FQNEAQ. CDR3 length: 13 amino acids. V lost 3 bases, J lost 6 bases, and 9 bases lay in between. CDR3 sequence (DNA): TGTGCCAGCAGCTTCCGAGGAGCTCAGCCCCAGCATTTT. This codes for CASSFRGAQPQHF.

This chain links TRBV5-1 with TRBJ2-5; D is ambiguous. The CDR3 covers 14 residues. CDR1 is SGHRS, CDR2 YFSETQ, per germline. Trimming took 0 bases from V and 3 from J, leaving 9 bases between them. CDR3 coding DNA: TGCGCCAGCAGCTTGGCAGGTGTTGAAGAGACCCAGTACTTC. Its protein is CASSLAGVEETQYF.

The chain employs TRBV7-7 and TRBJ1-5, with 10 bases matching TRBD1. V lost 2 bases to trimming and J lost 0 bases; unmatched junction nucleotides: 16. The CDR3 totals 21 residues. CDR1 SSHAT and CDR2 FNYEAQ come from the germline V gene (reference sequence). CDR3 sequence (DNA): TGTGCCAGCAGCTTACATTGCTGCGACAGGGGGCTGTTTAGTAGCAATCAGCCCCAGCATTTT. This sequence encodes CASSLHCCDRGLFSSNQPQHF. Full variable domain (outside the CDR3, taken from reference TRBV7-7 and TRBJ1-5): GAGVSQSPRYKVTKRGQDVTLRCDPISSHATLYWYQQALGQGPEFLTYFNYEAQPDKSGLPSDRFSAERPEGSISTLTIQRTEQRDSAMYRCASSLHCCDRGLFSSNQPQHFGDGTRLSIL.

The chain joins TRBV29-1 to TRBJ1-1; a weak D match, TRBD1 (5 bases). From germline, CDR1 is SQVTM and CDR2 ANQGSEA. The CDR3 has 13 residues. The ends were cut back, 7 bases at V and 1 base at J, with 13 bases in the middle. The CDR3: CSAAEGTNTEAFF. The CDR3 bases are TGCAGCGCCGCGGAGGGGACGAACACTGAAGCTTTCTTT.

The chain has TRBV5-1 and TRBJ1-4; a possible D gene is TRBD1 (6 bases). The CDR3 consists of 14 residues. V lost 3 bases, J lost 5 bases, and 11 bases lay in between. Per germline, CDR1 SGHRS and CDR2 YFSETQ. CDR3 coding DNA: TGCGCCAGCAGCTCAGACAGGCCCAATGAAAAACTGTTTTTT. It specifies CASSSDRPNEKLFF.

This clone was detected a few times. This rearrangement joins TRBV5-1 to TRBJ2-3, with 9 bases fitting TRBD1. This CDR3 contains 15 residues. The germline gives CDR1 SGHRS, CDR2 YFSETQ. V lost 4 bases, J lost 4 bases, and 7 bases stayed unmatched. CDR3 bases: TGCGCCAGCAGCGGTCCGGGACAGGGCTCAGATACGCAGTATTTT. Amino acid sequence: CASSGPGQGSDTQYF. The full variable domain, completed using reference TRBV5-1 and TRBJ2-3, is KAGVTQTPRYLIKTRGQQVTLSCSPISGHRSVSWYQQTPGQGLQFLFEYFSETQRNKGNFPGRFSGRQFSNSRSEMNVSTLELGDSALYLCASSGPGQGSDTQYFGPGTRLTVL.